This entry lists 27 T cell receptor beta chains sequenced from one sample in a study of blood T cell repertoires in COVID-19 (TCRdb year 2020). The method was the immunoSEQ multiplex PCR assay. Entries here come from immuneACCESS through TCRdb and include only in-frame sequences with V and J called. Some clones fail to appear in such tables; in the studies checked, an unresolved V gene covers under half of the shortfall, and the cause of the remainder is unknown. A total of under 250,000 clones appear in this sample, around 85% of them only once. Of the sample, about 10% is held by the ten largest clones. The sequencing input was peripheral blood. The source is a man at least 80 years old with acute or convalescent COVID-19.

The chain is built from TRBV9 and TRBJ1-4; TRBD1 matches at 11 bases. This CDR3 spans 14 amino acids. Germline assignment: CDR1 SGDLS and CDR2 YYNGEE. Trimming cost V 0 bases and J 14 bases; bases outside gene matches: 6. The CDR3 region has the DNA TGTGCCAGCAGCGTAGCTCCGGGACAGGGGGACCTGTTTTTT. Its protein is CASSVAPGQGDLFF.

This chain joins TRBV5-6 and TRBJ2-4, with D possibly TRBD2 on 5 matching bases. The CDR3 runs to 15 residues. Germline V gene lookup returns CDR1 SGHDT and CDR2 YYEEEE. Trimming pared 1 base from V and 3 bases from J, leaving 11 bases between. In DNA form, the CDR3 reads TGTGCCAGCAGCTTGCCGGGGAGTGTCAAAAACATTCAGTACTTC. This gives the protein CASSLPGSVKNIQYF.

The chain carries TRBV7-9 and TRBJ2-7; 10 nucleotides align to TRBD2. The CDR3 is 14 residues long. CDR1 is SEHNR, CDR2 FQNEAQ, per germline (reference sequence). V trimming: 5 bases; J trimming: 1 base; junction bases outside the gene matches: 2. The DNA for the CDR3 is TGTGCCAGCAGCCCTAGCGGGGGTTCCTACGAGCAGTACTTC. Translated: CASSPSGGSYEQYF.

This chain uses TRBV6-5 with TRBJ1-6; 9 bases align to TRBD1. Germline V lookup: CDR1 MNHEY, CDR2 SVGAGI. This CDR3 contains 15 residues. The J segment lost 5 bases and the V segment lost 6 bases, leaving 5 bases of the junction unmatched. This chain's CDR3 is CASRLQGANNSPLHF. In DNA, the CDR3 is TGTGCCAGCAGATTACAGGGGGCCAATAATTCACCCCTCCACTTT.

This sequence joins TRBV5-1 and TRBJ1-5; TRBD1 is a possible D gene (5 bases). V was cut by 0 bases and J by 4 bases, with 8 bases left in between. The length of the CDR3 is 14 residues. Germline V gene sequence: CDR1 SGHRS, CDR2 YFSETQ. The CDR3 region is CASSLGDRNQPQHF. CDR3 DNA: TGCGCCAGCAGCTTGGGTGACAGAAATCAGCCCCAGCATTTT.

The chain is built from TRBV19 and TRBJ2-6, with a possible D match to TRBD1 (6 bases). Germline-derived CDR1 and CDR2 are LNHDA and SQIVND (reference sequence). The CDR3 covers 18 residues. The V and J ends lost 7 bases and 0 bases respectively, with 19 bases between them. The CDR3 DNA is TGTGCCAGTACCTCCTGGGGCAGGGGTAGCTCTGGGGCCAACGTCCTGACTTTC. This encodes CASTSWGRGSSGANVLTF.

This clone has only a few counts. This chain uses TRBV7-2 with TRBJ1-2, with D unresolved. The V gene's germline CDR1 is SGHTA and CDR2 FQGNSA. Trimming shortened V by 1 base and J by 4 bases, and 4 bases separated the two germline ends. CDR3 size: 12 residues. CDR3 bases: TGTGCCAGCAGCTTAGGAGTCTATGGCTACACCTTC. Protein: CASSLGVYGYTF.

This chain joins TRBV7-7 and TRBJ2-3; weak D call: TRBD2 (5 bases). Trimming removed 3 bases at V and 0 bases at J, with 7 bases between. CDR3 length: 14 amino acids. Germline lookup yields CDR1 SSHAT and CDR2 FNYEAQ (reference sequence). CDR3 sequence (DNA): TGTGCCAGCAGCTTGACTACCAGCACAGATACGCAGTATTTT. It is translated as CASSLTTSTDTQYF.

The rearrangement joins TRBV18 to TRBJ2-6, with TRBD1 as a possible D gene (5 bases). The ends were cut back, 6 bases at V and 1 base at J, with 13 bases in the middle. Germline V CDR1 and CDR2: KGHSH, LQKENI. The CDR3 runs to 16 residues. CDR3 nucleotide sequence: TGTGCCAGCTCCGCAGGGATTTTTTCTGGGGCCAACGTCCTGACTTTC. Translation: CASSAGIFSGANVLTF.

The CDR3, as DNA: TGTGCCACCAGTGAGCAGGGGTGGGAGCAGTACTTC. As protein: CATSEQGWEQYF. The chain is built from TRBV24-1 and TRBJ2-7; the D gene is possibly TRBD1 (6 bases). The germline gives CDR1 KGHDR, CDR2 SFDVKD. CDR3 length: 12 residues. V was pared by 4 bases and J by 7 bases, with 10 bases between.

The chain employs TRBV11-3 and TRBJ2-1; D not certain. From germline, CDR1 is SGHNT and CDR2 YENEEA. CDR3 length equals 13 residues. V was trimmed by 1 base and J by 8 bases, leaving 9 bases between them. The CDR3 protein is CASSLANSYEQFF. For the CDR3, the DNA is TGTGCCAGCAGCTTAGCGAACAGCTATGAGCAGTTCTTC.

The chain has TRBV5-1 and TRBJ1-6, with D perhaps matching TRBD1 (5 bases). This CDR3 region has 15 residues. V was pared by 4 bases and J by 6 bases, with 14 bases between. The germline CDR1 and CDR2 sequences are SGHRS and YFSETQ. The CDR3 sequence: CASSGEQVSNSPLHF. CDR3 bases: TGCGCCAGCAGCGGAGAACAGGTTTCTAATTCACCCCTCCACTTT. Full variable domain (remainder filled in from reference TRBV5-1 and TRBJ1-6): KAGVTQTPRYLIKTRGQQVTLSCSPISGHRSVSWYQQTPGQGLQFLFEYFSETQRNKGNFPGRFSGRQFSNSRSEMNVSTLELGDSALYLCASSGEQVSNSPLHFGNGTRLTVT.

This rearrangement joins TRBV7-9 to TRBJ2-1, with 8 bases fitting TRBD2. The CDR3 loop spans 17 amino acids. Germline-derived CDR1 and CDR2 are SEHNR and FQNEAQ (reference sequence). V gave up 5 bases and J gave up 1 base; unmatched junction bases: 10. CDR3 in DNA: TGTGCCAGCAGCCCGAAGGTGAGCGGGAGATCCTACAATGAGCAGTTCTTC. Protein product: CASSPKVSGRSYNEQFF.

In this sample, this clone turned up once. The chain is built from TRBV20-1 and TRBJ1-2; no definite D call. Per germline, CDR1 DFQATT and CDR2 SNEGSKA (reference sequence). The CDR3 loop spans 11 amino acids. V was clipped by 7 bases and J by 1 base, with 7 bases between them. The CDR3 sequence: CSVRDNYGYTF. CDR3 DNA sequence: TGCAGTGTCCGGGATAACTATGGCTACACCTTC.

The chain couples TRBV18 to TRBJ2-1, with TRBD1 as a possible D gene (5 bases). V dropped 3 bases and J dropped 2 bases, with 11 bases sitting between them. This CDR3 contains 15 residues. The V gene's germline CDR1 is KGHSH and CDR2 LQKENI. CDR3 sequence (DNA): TGTGCCAGCTCACCTGCGCGGACAACCTACAATGAGCAGTTCTTC. Translation: CASSPARTTYNEQFF.

V gene TRBV5-6 combines with J gene TRBJ1-3; D possibly corresponds to TRBD1 (5 bases). Trimming removed 0 bases at V and 3 bases at J, with 16 bases between. This CDR3 is 17 amino acids long. Germline V gene sequence: CDR1 SGHDT, CDR2 YYEEEE. CDR3 amino acids: CASSLGASGLSGNTIYF. Here the CDR3 DNA reads TGTGCCAGCAGCTTGGGGGCCTCAGGGCTGAGTGGAAACACCATATATTTT.

The V gene is TRBV19, the J gene TRBJ2-7; 7 positions agree with TRBD2. In germline, CDR1 is LNHDA, CDR2 SQIVND (reference sequence). This CDR3 has 14 residues. V gave up 6 bases and J gave up 2 bases; unmatched junction bases: 7. The CDR3 bases are TGTGCCAGTAGCCGGGAGGCAAATCCCTACGAGCAGTACTTC. As protein: CASSREANPYEQYF.

The chain links TRBV2 to TRBJ1-3, with D perhaps TRBD1 (6 bases). The germline V and J ends were trimmed by 2 bases and 3 bases, with 11 bases remaining between them. Germline CDR1 SNHLY, CDR2 FYNNEI. The CDR3 is 15 amino acids. The CDR3 here is CASSEQGSYGNTIYF. The CDR3 region has the DNA TGTGCCAGCAGTGAACAGGGGTCCTATGGAAACACCATATATTTT.

CDR3 loop: CASSPGTSGGQETQYF. In nucleotides, the CDR3 is TGCGCCAGCAGCCCCGGGACTAGCGGGGGCCAAGAGACCCAGTACTTC. The chain joins TRBV5-1 to TRBJ2-5, with 14 bases lining up with TRBD2. The germline V gene encodes CDR1 SGHRS and CDR2 YFSETQ. This CDR3 has 16 residues. Losses at the gene ends were 4 bases for V and 1 base for J; bases not matched to a gene: 3. Using reference TRBV5-1 and TRBJ2-5 for the parts outside the CDR3, the full variable domain is KAGVTQTPRYLIKTRGQQVTLSCSPISGHRSVSWYQQTPGQGLQFLFEYFSETQRNKGNFPGRFSGRQFSNSRSEMNVSTLELGDSALYLCASSPGTSGGQETQYFGPGTRLLVL.

J is TRBJ2-1 and V is TRBV7-9, with 7 bases lining up with TRBD2. After removal of 10 bases from V and 3 bases from J, the junction contained 18 bases not matched to a gene. From germline, CDR1 is SEHNR and CDR2 FQNEAQ (reference sequence). The CDR3 has 17 residues. CDR3 DNA: TGTGCCACCGAGGGAGGGGATACTAGCAGTTACTACAATGAGCAGTTCTTC. Encoded protein: CATEGGDTSSYYNEQFF.

V usage is TRBV30 and J usage is TRBJ2-3; maybe TRBD2 (5 bases). Germline CDR1 GTSNPN, CDR2 SVGIG (reference sequence). Trimming pared 5 bases from V and 2 bases from J, leaving 20 bases between. This CDR3 has 16 residues. DNA for the CDR3: TGTGCCTGGGCGTCCCCTCGCCAGCGGCTCACAGATACGCAGTATTTT. It translates to CAWASPRQRLTDTQYF.

This clone was detected only once. The V and J genes are TRBV7-9 and TRBJ2-1; 7 bases agree with TRBD2. The CDR3 is made up of 15 amino acids. V dropped 6 bases and J dropped 8; count of bases not matched to a gene: 13. Germline V CDR1 and CDR2: SEHNR, FQNEAQ (reference sequence). CDR3 coding DNA: TGTGCCAGCAGTATAGGCGGGGGAAGGGCCGATGAGCAGTTCTTC. Its protein is CASSIGGGRADEQFF.

J is TRBJ1-4 and V is TRBV5-1; a weak D match, TRBD1 (6 bases). V lost 4 bases, J lost 4 bases, and 11 bases lay in between. Germline V gene sequence: CDR1 SGHRS, CDR2 YFSETQ. The CDR3 sequence is 14 residues long. CDR3: CASSLRQDNEKLFF. CDR3 sequence (DNA): TGCGCCAGCAGCCTGAGACAGGATAATGAAAAACTGTTTTTT.

V is TRBV19 and J is TRBJ2-6; possibly TRBD1 for D (6 bases). Germline V lookup: CDR1 LNHDA, CDR2 SQIVND (reference sequence). V was clipped by 10 bases and J by 0 bases, with 10 bases between them. This CDR3 comprises 14 residues. CDR3 protein: CATTQGSGANVLTF. The CDR3 DNA reads TGTGCCACCACACAGGGCTCTGGGGCCAACGTCCTGACTTTC.

The chain joins TRBV4-1 to TRBJ2-1; TRBD1 matches 10 bases. The V segment lost 2 bases and the J segment 7 bases; nucleotides outside the gene matches: 2. The CDR3 is 14 residues long. Looked up from germline, CDR1 is MGHRA and CDR2 is YSYEKL. CDR3 in DNA: TGCGCCAGCAGCCAACAGGACAGGGGGAATGAGCAGTTCTTC. It yields the protein CASSQQDRGNEQFF.

The chain combines TRBV2 with TRBJ1-6; 7 nucleotides agree with TRBD1. The CDR3 runs 14 residues. The J segment lost 11 bases and the V segment lost 4 bases, leaving 8 bases of the junction unmatched. Looked up from germline, CDR1 is SNHLY and CDR2 is FYNNEI. The CDR3 bases are TGTGCCAGCAGTGCCACAGGGGTTTCGACACCCCTCCACTTT. It encodes CASSATGVSTPLHF.

The chain is built from TRBV28 and TRBJ2-7, with D tentatively TRBD1 (6 bases). The CDR3 spans 12 residues. Germline values: CDR1 MDHEN, CDR2 SYDVKM. The germline V and J ends were trimmed by 6 bases and 4 bases, with 10 bases remaining between them. DNA for the CDR3: TGTGCCAGCAGACCGCAGGGGTACGAGCAGTACTTC. Amino acid sequence: CASRPQGYEQYF.